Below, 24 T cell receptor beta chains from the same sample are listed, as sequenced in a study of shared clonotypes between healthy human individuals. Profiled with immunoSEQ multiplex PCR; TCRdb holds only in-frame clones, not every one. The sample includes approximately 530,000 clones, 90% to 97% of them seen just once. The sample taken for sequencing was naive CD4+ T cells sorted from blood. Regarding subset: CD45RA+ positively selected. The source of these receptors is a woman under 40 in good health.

The CDR3 nucleotides read TGTGCCAGTAGTAAGAGTCAGGGGGGCACAGATACGCAGTATTTT. Protein sequence: CASSKSQGGTDTQYF. This chain uses TRBV19 with TRBJ2-3, with 7 bases fitting TRBD1. The CDR3 length is 15 residues. V lost 4 bases to trimming and J lost 1 base; unmatched junction nucleotides: 5. Germline CDR1 LNHDA, CDR2 SQIVND (reference sequence). Based on the CDR3 plus reference TRBV19 and TRBJ2-3, the full variable domain is DGGITQSPKYLFRKEGQNVTLSCEQNLNHDAMYWYRQDPGQGLRLIYYSQIVNDFQKGDIAEGYSVSREKKESFPLTVTSAQKNPTAFYLCASSKSQGGTDTQYFGPGTRLTVL.

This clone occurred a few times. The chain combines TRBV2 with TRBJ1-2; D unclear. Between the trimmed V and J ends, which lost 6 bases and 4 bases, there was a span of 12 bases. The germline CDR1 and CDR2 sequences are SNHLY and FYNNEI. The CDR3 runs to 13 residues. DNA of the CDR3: TGTGCCAGCAGCGCGCAAGACGGCTATGGCTACACCTTC. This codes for CASSAQDGYGYTF.

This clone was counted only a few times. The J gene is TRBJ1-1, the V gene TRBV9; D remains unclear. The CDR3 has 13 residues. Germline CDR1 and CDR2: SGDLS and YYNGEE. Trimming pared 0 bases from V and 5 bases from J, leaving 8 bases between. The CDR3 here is CASSVEIKTEAFF. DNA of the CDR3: TGTGCCAGCAGCGTAGAAATCAAAACTGAAGCTTTCTTT.

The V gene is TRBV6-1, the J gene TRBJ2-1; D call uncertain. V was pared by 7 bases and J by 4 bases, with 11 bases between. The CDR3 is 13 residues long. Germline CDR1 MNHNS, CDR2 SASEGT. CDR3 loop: CASTPRLYNEQFF. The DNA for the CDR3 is TGTGCCAGCACCCCCCGCTTGTACAATGAGCAGTTCTTC.

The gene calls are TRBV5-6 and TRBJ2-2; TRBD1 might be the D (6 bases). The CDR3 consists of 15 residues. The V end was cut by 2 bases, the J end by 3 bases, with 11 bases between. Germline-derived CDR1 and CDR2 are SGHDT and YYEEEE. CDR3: CASSLPDRYTGELFF. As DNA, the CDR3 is TGTGCCAGCAGCTTACCCGACAGGTACACCGGGGAGCTGTTTTTT.

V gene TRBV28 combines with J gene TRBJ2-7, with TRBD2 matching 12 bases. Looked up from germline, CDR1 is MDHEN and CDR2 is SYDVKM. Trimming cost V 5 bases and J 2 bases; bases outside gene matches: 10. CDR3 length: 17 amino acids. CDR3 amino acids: CASSKARTSGNTYEQYF. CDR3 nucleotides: TGTGCCAGCAGTAAGGCCCGGACTAGCGGGAATACCTACGAGCAGTACTTC.

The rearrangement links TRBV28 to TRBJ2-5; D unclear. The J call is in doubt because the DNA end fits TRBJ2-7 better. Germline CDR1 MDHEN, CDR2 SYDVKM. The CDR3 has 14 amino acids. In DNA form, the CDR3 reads TGTGCCAGCACTTATCCAGCGCGTATCTACGAGCAGTACTTC. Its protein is CASTYPARIYEQYF.

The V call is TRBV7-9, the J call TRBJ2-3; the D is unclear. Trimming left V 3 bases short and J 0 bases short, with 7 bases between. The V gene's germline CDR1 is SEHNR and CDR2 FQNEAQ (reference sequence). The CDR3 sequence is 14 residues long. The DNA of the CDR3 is TGTGCCAGCAGCTTCACGCAGAGCACAGATACGCAGTATTTT. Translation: CASSFTQSTDTQYF.

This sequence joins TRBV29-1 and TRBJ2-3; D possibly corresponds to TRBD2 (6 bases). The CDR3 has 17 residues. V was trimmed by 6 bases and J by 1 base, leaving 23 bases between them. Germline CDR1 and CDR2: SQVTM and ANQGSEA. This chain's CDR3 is CSVGLFQRPDGTDTQYF. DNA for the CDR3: TGCAGCGTGGGACTTTTCCAGCGCCCCGACGGCACAGATACGCAGTATTTT.

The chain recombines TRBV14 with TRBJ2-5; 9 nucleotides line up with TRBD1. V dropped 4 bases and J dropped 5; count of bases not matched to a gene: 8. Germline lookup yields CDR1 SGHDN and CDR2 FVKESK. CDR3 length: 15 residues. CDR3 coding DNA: TGTGCCAGCAGCCCGTACAGGGGGCGCCGGGAGACCCAGTACTTC. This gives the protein CASSPYRGRRETQYF.

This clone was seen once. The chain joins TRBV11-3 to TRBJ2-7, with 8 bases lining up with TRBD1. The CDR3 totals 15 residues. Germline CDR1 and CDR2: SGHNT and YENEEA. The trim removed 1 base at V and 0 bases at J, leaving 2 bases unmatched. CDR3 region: CASSLGDRSSYEQYF. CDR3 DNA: TGTGCCAGCAGCTTAGGGGACAGGAGCTCCTACGAGCAGTACTTC.

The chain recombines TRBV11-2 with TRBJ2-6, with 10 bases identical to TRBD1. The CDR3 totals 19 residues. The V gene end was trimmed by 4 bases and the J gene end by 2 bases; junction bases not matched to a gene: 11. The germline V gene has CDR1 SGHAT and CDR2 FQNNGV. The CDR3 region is CASSSLTGGYWAGANVLTF. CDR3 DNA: TGTGCCAGCAGCTCACTGACAGGGGGCTATTGGGCTGGGGCCAACGTCCTGACTTTC.

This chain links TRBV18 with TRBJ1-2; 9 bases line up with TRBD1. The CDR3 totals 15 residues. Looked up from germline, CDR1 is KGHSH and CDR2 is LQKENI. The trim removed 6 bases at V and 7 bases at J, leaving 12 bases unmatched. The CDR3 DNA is TGTGCCAGCTCCCGAACATTGACAGGGGGTGGTGGCTACACCTTC. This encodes CASSRTLTGGGGYTF. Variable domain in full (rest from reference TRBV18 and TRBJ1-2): NAGVMQNPRHLVRRRGQEARLRCSPMKGHSHVYWYRQLPEEGLKFMVYLQKENIIDESGMPKERFSAEFPKEGPSILRIQQVVRGDSAAYFCASSRTLTGGGGYTFGSGTRLTVV.

As DNA, the CDR3 is TGTGCCAGCAGTTCCCCCGGGACAGGGAATAAAGCTTTCTTT. It is translated as CASSSPGTGNKAFF. J is TRBJ1-1 and V is TRBV6-5; 9 nucleotides line up with TRBD1. The germline V gene has CDR1 MNHEY and CDR2 SVGAGI. With V trimmed by 4 bases and J by 9 bases, 9 bases remained unmatched. This CDR3 has 14 residues.

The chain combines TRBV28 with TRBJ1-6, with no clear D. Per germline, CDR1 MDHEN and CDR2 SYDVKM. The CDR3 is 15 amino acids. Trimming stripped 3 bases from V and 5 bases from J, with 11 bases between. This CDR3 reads CASSFSVPDNSPLHF. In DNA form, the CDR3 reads TGTGCCAGCAGTTTTTCGGTGCCAGATAATTCACCCCTCCACTTT.

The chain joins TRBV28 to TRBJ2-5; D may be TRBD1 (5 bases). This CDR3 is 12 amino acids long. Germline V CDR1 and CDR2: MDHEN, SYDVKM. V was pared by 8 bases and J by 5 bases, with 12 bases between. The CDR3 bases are TGTGCCAGCGTGGGGCCAGGGGAGACCCAGTACTTC. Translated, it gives CASVGPGETQYF. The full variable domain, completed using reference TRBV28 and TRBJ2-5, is DVKVTQSSRYLVKRTGEKVFLECVQDMDHENMFWYRQDPGLGLRLIYFSYDVKMKEKGDIPEGYSVSREKKERFSLILESASTNQTSMYLCASVGPGETQYFGPGTRLLVL.

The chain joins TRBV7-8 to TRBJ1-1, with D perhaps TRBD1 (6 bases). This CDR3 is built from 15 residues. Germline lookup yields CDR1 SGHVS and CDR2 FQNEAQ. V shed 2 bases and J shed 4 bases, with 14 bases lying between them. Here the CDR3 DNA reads TGTGCCAGCAGCTTACATAAGGGGGAGGCCACTGAAGCTTTCTTT. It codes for CASSLHKGEATEAFF.

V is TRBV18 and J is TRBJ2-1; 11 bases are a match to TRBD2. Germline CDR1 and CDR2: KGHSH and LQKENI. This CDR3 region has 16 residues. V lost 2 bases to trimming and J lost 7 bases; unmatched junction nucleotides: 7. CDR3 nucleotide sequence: TGTGCCAGCTCACCAAAACTAGCGGGAGAGGGGAATGAGCAGTTCTTC. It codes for CASSPKLAGEGNEQFF.

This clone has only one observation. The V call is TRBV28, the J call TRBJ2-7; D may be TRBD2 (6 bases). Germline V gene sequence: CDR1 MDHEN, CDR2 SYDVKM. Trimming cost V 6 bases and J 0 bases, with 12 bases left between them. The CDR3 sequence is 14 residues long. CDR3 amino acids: CASSRDWYSYEQYF. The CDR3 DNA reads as TGTGCCAGCAGCCGGGACTGGTACTCCTACGAGCAGTACTTC.

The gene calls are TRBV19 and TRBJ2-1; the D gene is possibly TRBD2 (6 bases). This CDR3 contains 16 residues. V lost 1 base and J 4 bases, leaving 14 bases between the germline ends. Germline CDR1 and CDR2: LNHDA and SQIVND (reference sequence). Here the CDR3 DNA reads TGTGCCAGTAGTATAGGTACGGCTGGGGGGTACAATGAGCAGTTCTTC. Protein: CASSIGTAGGYNEQFF.

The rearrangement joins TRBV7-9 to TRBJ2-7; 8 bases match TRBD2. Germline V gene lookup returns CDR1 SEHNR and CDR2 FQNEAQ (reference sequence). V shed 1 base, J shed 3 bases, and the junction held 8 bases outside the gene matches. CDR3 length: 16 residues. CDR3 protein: CASSLGAGTRIYEQYF. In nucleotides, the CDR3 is TGTGCCAGCAGCTTAGGAGCGGGGACTAGGATCTACGAGCAGTACTTC. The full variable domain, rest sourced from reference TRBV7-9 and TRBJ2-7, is DTGVSQNPRHKITKRGQNVTFRCDPISEHNRLYWYRQTLGQGPEFLTYFQNEAQLEKSRLLSDRFSAERPKGSFSTLEIQRTEQGDSAMYLCASSLGAGTRIYEQYFGPGTRLTVT.

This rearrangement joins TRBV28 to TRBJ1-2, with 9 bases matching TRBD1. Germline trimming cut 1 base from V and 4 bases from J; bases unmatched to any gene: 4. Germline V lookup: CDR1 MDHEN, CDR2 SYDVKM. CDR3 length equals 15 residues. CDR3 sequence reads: CASSLLDRGSYGYTF. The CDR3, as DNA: TGTGCCAGCAGTTTATTGGACAGGGGATCCTATGGCTACACCTTC.

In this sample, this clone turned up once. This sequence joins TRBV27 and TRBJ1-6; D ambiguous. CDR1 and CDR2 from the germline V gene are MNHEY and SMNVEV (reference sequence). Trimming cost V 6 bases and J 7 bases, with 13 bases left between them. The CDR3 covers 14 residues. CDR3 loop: CASRSTTLNSPLHF. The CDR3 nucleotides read TGTGCCAGCAGATCGACTACACTGAATTCACCCCTCCACTTT.

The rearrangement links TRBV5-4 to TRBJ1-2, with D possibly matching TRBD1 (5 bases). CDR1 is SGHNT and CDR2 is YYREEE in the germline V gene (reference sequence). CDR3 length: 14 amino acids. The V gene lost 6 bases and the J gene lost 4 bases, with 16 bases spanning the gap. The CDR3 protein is CASNDLGAGYGYTF. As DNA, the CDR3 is TGTGCCAGCAACGACCTAGGGGCTGGCTATGGCTACACCTTC.